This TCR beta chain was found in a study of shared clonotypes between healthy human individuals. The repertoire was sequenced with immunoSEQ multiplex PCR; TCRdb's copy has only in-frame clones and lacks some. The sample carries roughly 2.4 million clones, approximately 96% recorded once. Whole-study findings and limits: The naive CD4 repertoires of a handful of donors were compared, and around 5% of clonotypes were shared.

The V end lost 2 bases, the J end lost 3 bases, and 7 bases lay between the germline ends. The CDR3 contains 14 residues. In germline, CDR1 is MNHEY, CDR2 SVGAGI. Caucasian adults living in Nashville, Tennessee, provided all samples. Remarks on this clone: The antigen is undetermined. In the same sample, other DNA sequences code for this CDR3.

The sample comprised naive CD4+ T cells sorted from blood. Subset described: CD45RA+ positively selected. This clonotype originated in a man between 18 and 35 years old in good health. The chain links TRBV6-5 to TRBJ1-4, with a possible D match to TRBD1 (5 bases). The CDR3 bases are TGTGCCAGCAGTTACAGGGGTCCTAATGAAAAACTGTTTTTT. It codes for CASSYRGPNEKLFF.